The 18 T cell receptor beta chains listed next were all sequenced from one sample in a study of early stage breast cancer tumors. Generated by immunoSEQ multiplex PCR, the TCRdb table keeps only in-frame clones and is missing some. The data contain around 11,000 clones, around 80% of them singletons. The sequencing sample was made of breast tumor tissue. The receptors come from a person aged 70 to 85 with breast cancer.

This chain connects TRBV14 to TRBJ1-1, with 8 bases that match TRBD1. The CDR3 runs to 16 residues. After removal of 1 base from V and 4 bases from J, the junction contained 8 bases not matched to a gene. The germline V gene encodes CDR1 SGHDN and CDR2 FVKESK. In DNA, the CDR3 is TGTGCCAGCAGCCAAGGTTTAGGACAGGGAAGCACTGAAGCTTTCTTT. It translates to CASSQGLGQGSTEAFF.

The chain couples TRBV29-1 to TRBJ2-5; 9 positions match TRBD2. The J segment lost 5 bases and the V segment lost 6 bases, leaving 7 bases of the junction unmatched. The germline V gene has CDR1 SQVTM and CDR2 ANQGSEA. There are 13 residues in the CDR3. The CDR3 loop reads CSVGAGGDETQYF. The CDR3 DNA reads as TGCAGCGTGGGGGCGGGAGGGGACGAGACCCAGTACTTC.

The genes are TRBV7-9 and TRBJ1-2; D gene uncertain. Per the germline V gene, CDR1 is SEHNR and CDR2 is FQNEAQ (reference sequence). There are 13 residues in the CDR3. V lost 2 bases, J lost 2 bases, and 6 bases lay in between. The CDR3 region is CASSLPQNYGYTF. The CDR3 nucleotides read TGTGCCAGCAGCTTACCCCAGAACTATGGCTACACCTTC.

This clone was seen a single time. For the CDR3, the DNA is TGTGCCAGCAGCAAATCTCCTGTGAACCATGAGGATACGCAGTATTTT. Translation: CASSKSPVNHEDTQYF. This chain links TRBV21-1 with TRBJ2-3; the table's TRBD2 call for D was not verified on the DNA. TRBV21-1 is assigned pseudogene status. CDR3 size: 16 residues.

This sequence joins TRBV18 and TRBJ2-1; no clear D. Trimming stripped 3 bases from V and 6 bases from J, with 9 bases between. The germline V gene encodes CDR1 KGHSH and CDR2 LQKENI. The CDR3 length is 13 residues. CDR3 in amino acids: CASSPDSGNEQFF. CDR3 bases: TGTGCCAGCTCACCCGACTCGGGCAATGAGCAGTTCTTC. Full variable domain (rest looked up from reference TRBV18 and TRBJ2-1): NAGVMQNPRHLVRRRGQEARLRCSPMKGHSHVYWYRQLPEEGLKFMVYLQKENIIDESGMPKERFSAEFPKEGPSILRIQQVVRGDSAAYFCASSPDSGNEQFFGPGTRLTVL.

The chain has TRBV29-1 and TRBJ1-2; tentative D call: TRBD1 (6 bases). CDR3 length: 12 residues. CDR1 SQVTM and CDR2 ANQGSEA come from the germline V gene. Trimming stripped 7 bases from V and 8 bases from J, with 17 bases between. CDR3 nucleotide sequence: TGCAGCGAGCAGGGAAGGCAGGGGGGCTACACCTTC. Translated, it gives CSEQGRQGGYTF. Filled out from reference TRBV29-1 and TRBJ1-2, the complete variable domain reads SAVISQKPSRDICQRGTSLTIQCQVDSQVTMMFWYRQQPGQSLTLIATANQGSEATYESGFVIDKFPISRPNLTFSTLTVSNMSPEDSSIYLCSEQGRQGGYTFGSGTRLTVV.

Only a few counts were recorded for this clone. This sequence joins TRBV4-1 and TRBJ1-2; a weak D match, TRBD1 (6 bases). V lost 3 bases and J lost 8, with 16 bases in between. The CDR3 totals 14 residues. Looked up from germline, CDR1 is MGHRA and CDR2 is YSYEKL. The CDR3 loop reads CASSQGDRFGGYTF. For the CDR3, the DNA is TGCGCCAGCAGCCAGGGAGACAGGTTCGGGGGCTACACCTTC.

This rearrangement joins TRBV14 to TRBJ2-3; TRBD1 matches 11 bases. CDR3 size: 15 residues. Germline V gene lookup returns CDR1 SGHDN and CDR2 FVKESK. Losses at the gene ends were 4 bases for V and 4 bases for J; bases not matched to a gene: 4. The CDR3 DNA sequence: TGTGCCAGCAGCCGGTTGGGACAGGGGGCAGATACGCAGTATTTT. Translating it yields CASSRLGQGADTQYF.

The sample holds one count of this clone. J is TRBJ2-2 and V is TRBV28, with 9 bases aligning to TRBD1. V dropped 4 bases and J dropped 5; count of bases not matched to a gene: 8. The CDR3 runs to 16 residues. Germline V lookup: CDR1 MDHEN, CDR2 SYDVKM. CDR3 bases: TGTGCCAGCAGTTCTAGGCACAGGGGGCTAACCGGGGAGCTGTTTTTT. It yields the protein CASSSRHRGLTGELFF. Drawing the rest from reference TRBV28 and TRBJ2-2, the complete variable domain is DVKVTQSSRYLVKRTGEKVFLECVQDMDHENMFWYRQDPGLGLRLIYFSYDVKMKEKGDIPEGYSVSREKKERFSLILESASTNQTSMYLCASSSRHRGLTGELFFGEGSRLTVL.

This clone was recorded once. Written as DNA, the CDR3 is TGTGCCATCAGCGGGACAGGGAGTTCCTACGAGCAGTACTTC. This encodes CAISGTGSSYEQYF. The chain carries TRBV10-3 and TRBJ2-7; TRBD1 agrees at 9 bases. V shed 6 bases and J 1 base; nucleotides not matched to a gene: 4. This CDR3 has 14 amino acids. Looked up from germline, CDR1 is ENHRY and CDR2 is SYGVKD.

This clone was found once. This rearrangement joins TRBV18 to TRBJ2-7, with 12 bases that match TRBD2. The ends lost 4 bases at V and 2 bases at J; junction bases unmatched: 12. Germline V gene data show CDR1 as KGHSH and CDR2 as LQKENI. This CDR3 spans 18 amino acids. This CDR3 reads CASSRSSSGRVEAYEQYF. As DNA, the CDR3 is TGTGCCAGCTCACGGTCCTCTAGCGGGAGGGTAGAGGCCTACGAGCAGTACTTC.

The V gene is TRBV10-2, the J gene TRBJ2-7; D is perhaps TRBD2 (5 bases). V was clipped by 6 bases and J by 0 bases, with 12 bases between them. The CDR3 extends over 14 amino acids. Germline CDR1 WSHSY, CDR2 SAAADI. CDR3 nucleotides: TGCGCCAGCAGAGGACTTGATAACTCCTACGAGCAGTACTTC. Amino acids: CASRGLDNSYEQYF.

This chain uses TRBV19 with TRBJ1-5; TRBD1 agrees at 7 bases. Germline CDR1 reads LNHDA; CDR2 reads SQIVND (reference sequence). V trimming: 4 bases; J trimming: 10 bases; junction bases outside the gene matches: 10. CDR3 size: 14 residues. CDR3 sequence: CASSTRQGGTPQHF. The CDR3 nucleotides are TGTGCCAGTAGTACCCGACAGGGTGGGACTCCCCAGCATTTT.

CDR3 nucleotide sequence: TGTGCCAGCAGTGACGGCACAGATACGCAGTATTTT. It specifies CASSDGTDTQYF. The chain links TRBV2 to TRBJ2-3; D ambiguous. This CDR3 region has 12 residues. CDR1 is SNHLY and CDR2 is FYNNEI in the germline V gene. Trimming left V 3 bases short and J 1 base short, with 2 bases between.

The chain's CDR3 is CASSQSVKSSYEQYF. CDR3 in DNA: TGTGCCAGCAGCCAATCCGTTAAGAGCTCCTACGAGCAGTACTTC. The chain carries TRBV4-2 and TRBJ2-7; D is ambiguous. V was shortened by 2 bases and J by 0 bases, with 11 bases between the two germline ends. Per germline, CDR1 LGHNA and CDR2 YNFKEQ. This CDR3 spans 15 amino acids.

This chain uses TRBV30 with TRBJ2-1, with 15 bases that match TRBD2. The junction had 3 bases not matched to a gene; V was cut back by 5 bases and J by 16 bases. Germline V gives CDR1 GTSNPN, CDR2 SVGIG (reference sequence). The CDR3 is 11 residues long. The CDR3 region is CAWAGLAGGFF. In nucleotides, the CDR3 is TGTGCCTGGGCGGGACTAGCGGGAGGATTCTTC.

This chain links TRBV19 with TRBJ1-2; 8 bases align to TRBD1. CDR1 and CDR2 (germline): LNHDA, SQIVND (reference sequence). This CDR3 region has 14 residues. V lost 4 bases and J lost 7; bases outside the gene matches: 8. The CDR3 nucleotides read TGTGCCAGTAGTAACCAGGGGGCTCGGAGTGGCTACACCTTC. It translates to CASSNQGARSGYTF. The full variable domain, with the rest looked up from reference TRBV19 and TRBJ1-2, is DGGITQSPKYLFRKEGQNVTLSCEQNLNHDAMYWYRQDPGQGLRLIYYSQIVNDFQKGDIAEGYSVSREKKESFPLTVTSAQKNPTAFYLCASSNQGARSGYTFGSGTRLTVV.

CDR3 nucleotides: TGTGCCAGCAGCTTTCCGACAGGATCCTACGAGCAGTACTTC. This sequence encodes CASSFPTGSYEQYF. The chain links TRBV7-2 to TRBJ2-7, with D perhaps matching TRBD1 (6 bases). Per germline, CDR1 SGHTA and CDR2 FQGNSA. The CDR3 contains 14 residues. V lost 3 bases, J lost 1 base, and 10 bases lay in between.